Listed below are T cell receptor beta chains from one sample, sequenced in a study of graft-versus-host responses after intestinal transplantation. The repertoire was sequenced with immunoSEQ multiplex PCR; TCRdb's copy has only in-frame clones and lacks some. Counted here are around 130,000 clones, over 85% occurring once; the ten biggest clones make up roughly 0.16%. For these TCRs, the target antigens are not known. The sequencing used unstimulated CD4+ T cells sorted from spleen or lymph node cells, collected before intestinal transplant. These receptors came from a human donor who received an intestinal transplant. Both conserved end residues are part of each CDR3. The D gene is left open where the match is weak. Not every row has a clone size; where given, it reads once, few, many or a size class.

V gene	J gene	clone size	D gene	CDR3 protein	CDR3 DNA
TRBV6-5	TRBJ1-1	-	-	CASSYGREGSAFF	TGTGCCAGCAGTTACGGCAGGGAGGGTTCGGCTTTCTTT
TRBV19	TRBJ1-2	-	-	CASSIGADYGYTF	TGTGCCAGTAGTATTGGGGCAGACTATGGCTACACCTTC
TRBV19	TRBJ1-3	-	-	CASSIESATSGNTIYF	TGTGCCAGTAGTATTGAATCCGCTACCTCTGGAAACACCATATATTTT
TRBV7-9	TRBJ2-3	-	TRBD2	CASSSSPTSGASTDTQYF	TGTGCCAGCAGCTCGTCCCCGACTAGCGGGGCTAGCACAGATACGCAGTATTTT
TRBV21-1	TRBJ2-7	-	-	CAPPRYFYEQYF	TGTGCCCCCCCGAGATACTTCTACGAGCAGTACTTC
TRBV7-3	TRBJ1-5	-	-	CASIWPDQPQHF	TGTGCCAGCATTTGGCCCGATCAGCCCCAGCATTTT
TRBV27	TRBJ2-7	-	-	CASSSHLGQGTYEQYF	TGTGCCAGCAGTTCCCACCTGGGGCAGGGAACCTACGAGCAGTACTTC
TRBV7-2	TRBJ2-7	-	TRBD2	CASRGGLAGSHEQYF	TGTGCCAGCAGAGGGGGACTAGCGGGCTCCCACGAGCAGTACTTC
TRBV7-2	TRBJ1-2	once	TRBD1	CASSTAPGQGSGYTF	TGTGCCAGCAGCACTGCACCGGGACAGGGGAGCGGCTACACCTTC
TRBV6-1	TRBJ1-1	-	-	CASSEKRGRADTEAFF	TGTGCCAGCAGTGAAAAACGGGGGAGAGCAGACACTGAAGCTTTCTTT
TRBV19	TRBJ1-4	-	-	CASSMGSSDEKLFF	TGTGCCAGTAGTATGGGGTCTAGCGATGAAAAACTGTTTTTT
TRBV13	TRBJ1-3	-	-	CASVGYQSGNTIYF	TGTGCCAGCGTAGGGTATCAGTCCGGAAACACCATATATTTT
TRBV11-1	TRBJ2-2	-	-	CASSMWTASTGELFF	TGTGCCAGCAGCATGTGGACAGCGAGCACCGGGGAGCTGTTTTTT
TRBV5-4	TRBJ1-6	-	-	CASSLGSDINSPLHF	TGTGCCAGCAGCTTGGGGTCTGATATTAATTCACCCCTCCACTTT
TRBV19	TRBJ2-5	-	-	CASSSRGAETQYF	TGTGCCAGTAGTTCCCGGGGGGCGGAGACCCAGTACTTC
TRBV11-2	TRBJ1-2	-	TRBD1	CASSLETGQNYTF	TGTGCCAGCAGCTTAGAGACGGGACAGAACTACACCTTC
TRBV10-1	TRBJ1-1	-	-	CASMRALNTEAFF	TGCGCCAGCATGAGGGCACTTAACACTGAAGCTTTCTTT
TRBV2	TRBJ1-5	-	-	CASSRALRGQPQHF	TGTGCCAGCAGCCGGGCCCTGAGGGGTCAGCCCCAGCATTTT
TRBV5-1	TRBJ2-1	-	TRBD2	CASSPGLTLPYNEQFF	TGCGCCAGCAGCCCGGGACTAACTCTACCCTACAATGAGCAGTTCTTC
TRBV18	TRBJ2-7	-	-	CASSVGTGPRREQYF	TGTGCCAGCTCGGTCGGGACGGGCCCTAGGAGGGAGCAGTACTTC
TRBV18	TRBJ2-5	-	-	CASSPYQETQYF	TGTGCCAGCTCACCGTACCAAGAGACCCAGTACTTC
TRBV14	TRBJ1-2	-	-	CASSRQINYGYTF	TGTGCCAGCAGCCGACAGATTAACTATGGCTACACCTTC